The present T cell receptor beta chain was sequenced within a study of response to subunit inactivated influenza vaccine. CDR3 length equals 15 residues. From germline, CDR1 is LNHNV and CDR2 YYDKDF (reference sequence). V was pared by 0 bases and J by 1 base, with 9 bases between. Of note for this clonotype: Its antigen remains unknown.

TCRdb itself ran the RT-PCR reads through MiXCR, one entry per CDR3 protein. The profile shows about half a million distinct CDR3 sequences, roughly 27% of them singletons. Study-level results: The authors put forward the suggestion that each seasonal influenza vaccination may bring in only a limited number of new T cells.

The source was CD4+ T cells sorted from PBMCs, collected 5 days after vaccination. This clonotype originated in a man between 45 and 60 years old who received an inactivated influenza vaccine. The chain couples TRBV15 to TRBJ2-5; D remains ambiguous. The CDR3 sequence: CATSREPVSQETQYF. The CDR3 DNA follows: TGTGCCACCAGCAGAGAGCCAGTCAGCCAAGAGACCCAGTACTTC.